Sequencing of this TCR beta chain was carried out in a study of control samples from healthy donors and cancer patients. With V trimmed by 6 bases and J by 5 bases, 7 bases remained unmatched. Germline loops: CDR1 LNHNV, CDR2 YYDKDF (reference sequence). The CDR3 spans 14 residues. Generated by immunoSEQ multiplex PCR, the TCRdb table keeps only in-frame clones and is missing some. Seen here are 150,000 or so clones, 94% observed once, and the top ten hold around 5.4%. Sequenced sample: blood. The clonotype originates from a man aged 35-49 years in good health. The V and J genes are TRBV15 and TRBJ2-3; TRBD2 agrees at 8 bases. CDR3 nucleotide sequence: TGTGCCACCAGTCCGGGAGGGGCCCAAGATACGCAGTATTTT. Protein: CATSPGGAQDTQYF.